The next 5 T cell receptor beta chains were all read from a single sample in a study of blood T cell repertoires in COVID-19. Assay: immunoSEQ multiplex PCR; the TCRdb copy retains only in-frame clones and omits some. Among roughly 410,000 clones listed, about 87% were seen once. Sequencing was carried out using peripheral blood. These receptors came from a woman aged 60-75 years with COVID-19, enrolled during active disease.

As DNA, the CDR3 is TGTGCCATCAGTGAGACCGGGACGCAGTATTTT. As protein: CAISETGTQYF. The rearrangement uses TRBV10-3 and TRBJ2-3; D unresolved. CDR1 is ENHRY and CDR2 is SYGVKD in the germline V gene. This CDR3 has 11 residues. The V end was cut by 2 bases, the J end by 9 bases, with 6 bases between.

The CDR3 loop is CASSPRTGVSTEAFF. CDR3 nucleotides: TGTGCCAGCAGCCCCAGGACAGGGGTTAGCACTGAAGCTTTCTTT. This sequence joins TRBV9 and TRBJ1-1; TRBD1 aligns across 9 bases. The CDR3 totals 15 residues. The germline V gene has CDR1 SGDLS and CDR2 YYNGEE. Trimming took 4 bases from V and 4 from J; bases not matched to a gene: 8.

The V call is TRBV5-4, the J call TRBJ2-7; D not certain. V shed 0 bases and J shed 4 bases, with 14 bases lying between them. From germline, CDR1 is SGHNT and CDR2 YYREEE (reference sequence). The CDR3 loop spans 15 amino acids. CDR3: CASSLESPGAYEQYF. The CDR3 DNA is TGTGCCAGCAGCTTGGAATCCCCCGGTGCTTACGAGCAGTACTTC.

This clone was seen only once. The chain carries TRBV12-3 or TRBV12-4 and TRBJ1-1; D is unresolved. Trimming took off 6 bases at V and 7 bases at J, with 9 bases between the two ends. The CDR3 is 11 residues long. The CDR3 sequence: CASSPASEAFF. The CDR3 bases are TGTGCCAGCAGCCCTGCCAGTGAAGCTTTCTTT.

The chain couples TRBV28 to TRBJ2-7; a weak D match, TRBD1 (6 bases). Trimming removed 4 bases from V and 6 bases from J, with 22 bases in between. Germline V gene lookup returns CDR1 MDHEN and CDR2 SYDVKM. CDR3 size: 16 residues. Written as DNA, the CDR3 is TGTGCCAGCAGTTCCTTCCAGGGACAAAAAAGGGTCGAGCAGTACTTC. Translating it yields CASSSFQGQKRVEQYF.